This T cell receptor (beta chain) was observed in a study of T cells after yellow fever vaccination. Turning to the study itself: For low cell numbers, libraries were made with SMART-Seq v4 Ultra Low Input.

This clonotype was counted ten times or more. Its antigen is unidentified. Broader study findings: Researchers noted that a small share of clonotypes showed up in both CD4 and CD8 compartments. Clones from primary vaccination mostly reappeared after the booster (approximately 95% CD4, approximately 86% CD8).

TCR cDNA, made by 5'RACE template switching, carried an added universal primer site and UMIs. Via MiXCR, TCRdb re-called the 5' RACE reads, giving one row per CDR3 protein. This table holds 29,000 or so distinct CDR3 sequences, about 5% found once. J was trimmed by 4 bases and V by 5 bases; bases with no gene match: 10. The CDR3 is made up of 17 amino acids. CDR1 and CDR2 (germline): MNHEY, SVGEGT. The chain joins TRBV6-2 or TRBV6-3 to TRBJ2-1; 11 bases match TRBD2. The material sequenced was CD8+ T cells sorted from PBMCs, taken 10 days after the yellow fever booster vaccination. This clonotype was obtained from a man aged 25 to 40 who received the YFV17D yellow fever vaccine. The CDR3: CASSTQLAGVGYNEQFF. Written as DNA, the CDR3 is TGTGCCAGCAGTACACAACTAGCGGGAGTTGGTTACAATGAGCAGTTCTTC.